This T cell receptor beta chain emerged from a study of T cells in Graves' hyperthyroidism and ophthalmopathy. Researchers amplified the TCR beta CDR3 regions from RNA transcripts. A set of HTBI primers served as the primers for a first-round RT-PCR of the TCR CDR3. TCRdb re-called the multiplex PCR reads with MiXCR, one entry per CDR3 protein. The data contain hundreds of thousands of distinct CDR3 sequences, approximately 15% of them seen just once; the ten biggest clones take up roughly 13%. Per the germline V gene, CDR1 is MGHRA and CDR2 is YSYEKL. The CDR3 totals 16 residues. Trimming shortened V by 0 bases and J by 2 bases, and 14 bases separated the two germline ends. This clonotype was counted only a few times.

The clonotype originates from a man younger than 30 with Graves' ophthalmopathy. This chain joins TRBV4-1 and TRBJ2-7, with D unresolved. The sample taken for sequencing was blood. The CDR3 DNA reads TGCGCCAGCAGCCAAGAATTCGGGCAGCCAGCCTACGAGCAGTACTTC. This gives the protein CASSQEFGQPAYEQYF.